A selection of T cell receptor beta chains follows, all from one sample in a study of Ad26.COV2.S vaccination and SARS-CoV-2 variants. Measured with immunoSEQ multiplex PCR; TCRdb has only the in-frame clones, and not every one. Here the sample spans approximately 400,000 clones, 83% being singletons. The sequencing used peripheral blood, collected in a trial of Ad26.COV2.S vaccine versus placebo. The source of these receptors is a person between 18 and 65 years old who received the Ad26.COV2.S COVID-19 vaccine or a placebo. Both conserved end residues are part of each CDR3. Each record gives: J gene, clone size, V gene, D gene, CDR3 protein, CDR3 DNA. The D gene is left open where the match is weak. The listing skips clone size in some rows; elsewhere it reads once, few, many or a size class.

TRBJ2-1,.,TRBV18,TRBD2,CASSLLAGRSISYNEQFF,TGTGCCAGCTCACTACTAGCGGGAAGGTCAATCTCCTACAATGAGCAGTTCTTC
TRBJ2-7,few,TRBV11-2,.,CASSADSYEQYF,TGTGCCAGCAGCGCCGACAGCTACGAGCAGTACTTC
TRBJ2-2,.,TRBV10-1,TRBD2,CASSPHSGTGELFF,TGCGCCAGCAGTCCCCATAGCGGGACCGGGGAGCTGTTTTTT
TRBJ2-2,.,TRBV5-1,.,CATTLGTLNTGELFF,TGCGCCACGACCCTCGGGACCCTAAACACCGGGGAGCTGTTTTTT
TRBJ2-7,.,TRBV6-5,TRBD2,CASRLAEGPYEQYF,TGTGCCAGCAGACTAGCGGAGGGCCCCTACGAGCAGTACTTC
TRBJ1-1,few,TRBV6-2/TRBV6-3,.,CASSWPWGQRNTEAFF,TGTGCCAGCAGTTGGCCCTGGGGGCAGAGGAACACTGAAGCTTTCTTT
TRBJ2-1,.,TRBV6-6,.,CASSRTYNEQFF,TGTGCCAGCAGTCGGACCTACAATGAGCAGTTCTTC
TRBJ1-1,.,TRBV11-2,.,CASSLDEGGDTEAFF,TGTGCCAGCAGCTTAGATGAGGGTGGGGACACTGAAGCTTTCTTT
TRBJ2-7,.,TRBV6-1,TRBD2,CASSGGLAGVHYEQYF,TGTGCCAGCAGTGGGGGACTAGCGGGGGTTCACTACGAGCAGTACTTC
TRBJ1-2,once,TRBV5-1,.,CASSLVRGQRDGYTF,TGCGCCAGCAGCTTGGTAAGAGGGCAGAGGGATGGCTACACCTTC
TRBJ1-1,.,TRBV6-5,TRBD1,CASSRDRVTTEAFF,TGTGCCAGCAGTAGAGACAGGGTGACCACTGAAGCTTTCTTT
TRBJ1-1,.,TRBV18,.,CASSPTQVNTEAFF,TGTGCCAGCTCACCCACACAGGTAAACACTGAAGCTTTCTTT
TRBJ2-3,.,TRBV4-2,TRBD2,CASSQPSVAGDTQYF,TGTGCCAGCAGCCAACCATCCGTAGCGGGAGATACGCAGTATTTT
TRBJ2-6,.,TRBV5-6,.,CASSLVGAGANVLTF,TGTGCCAGCAGCTTGGTGGGGGCTGGGGCCAACGTCCTGACTTTC
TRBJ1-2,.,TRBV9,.,CASSPRPEVVGYGYTF,TGTGCCAGCAGCCCTCGGCCCGAGGTGGTGGGCTATGGCTACACCTTC
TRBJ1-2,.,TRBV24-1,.,CATSADGQRGYTF,TGTGCCACCAGTGCGGACGGGCAACGGGGCTACACCTTC
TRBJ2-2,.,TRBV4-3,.,CASSQDVGGLDTGELFF,TGCGCCAGCAGCCAAGATGTGGGGGGGCTCGACACCGGGGAGCTGTTTTTT
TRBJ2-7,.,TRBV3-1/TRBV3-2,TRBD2,CARRGSAYEQYF,TGTGCCAGGCGGGGGTCCGCCTACGAGCAGTACTTC
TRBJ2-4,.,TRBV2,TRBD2,CASRARTSGKNIQYF,TGTGCCAGCAGAGCTAGGACTAGCGGGAAAAACATTCAGTACTTC
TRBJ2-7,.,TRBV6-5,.,CASSLRDGAYEQYF,TGTGCCAGCAGTTTGAGGGACGGAGCCTACGAGCAGTACTTC
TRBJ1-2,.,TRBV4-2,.,CASSQGDGYTF,TGTGCCAGCAGCCAAGGGGATGGCTACACCTTC
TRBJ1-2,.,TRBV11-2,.,CASSLTRTVNYGYTF,TGTGCCAGCAGCTTAACTCGGACAGTCAACTATGGCTACACCTTC
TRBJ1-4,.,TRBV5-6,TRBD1,CASNPGTGLEKLFF,TGTGCCAGCAACCCCGGGACAGGGTTGGAAAAACTGTTTTTT
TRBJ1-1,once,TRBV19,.,CASTREARVAFF,TGTGCCAGTACCCGGGAGGCCCGCGTGGCTTTCTTT
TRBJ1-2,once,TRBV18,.,CASSPLAVPDYGYTF,TGTGCCAGCTCACCACTGGCCGTACCCGACTATGGCTACACCTTC
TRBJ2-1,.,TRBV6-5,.,CASSYHRGGEQFF,TGTGCCAGCAGTTATCATAGGGGAGGCGAGCAGTTCTTC
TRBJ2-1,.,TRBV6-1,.,CASSEADRKRFF,TGTGCCAGCAGTGAAGCCGACAGGAAACGGTTCTTC
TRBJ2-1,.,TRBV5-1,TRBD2,CASSLEPSGGIQFF,TGCGCCAGCAGCTTGGAGCCTAGCGGGGGGATTCAGTTCTTC
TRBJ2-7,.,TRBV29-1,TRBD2,CSVRTSGAPGGEQYF,TGCAGCGTTAGGACTAGCGGGGCACCTGGGGGCGAGCAGTACTTC
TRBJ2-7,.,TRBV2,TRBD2,CASSEGGRSYEQYF,TGTGCCAGCTCCGAGGGCGGGAGGTCCTACGAGCAGTACTTC
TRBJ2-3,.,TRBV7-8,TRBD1,CASSHNMLVGTVSTDTQYF,TGTGCCAGCAGCCACAATATGTTAGTAGGGACAGTGAGCACAGATACGCAGTATTTT
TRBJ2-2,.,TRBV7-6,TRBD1,CASSSIPGQATGELFF,TGTGCCAGCAGCTCAATACCGGGACAGGCCACCGGGGAGCTGTTTTTT
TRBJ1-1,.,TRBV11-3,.,CASSLEGGESEAFF,TGTGCCAGCAGCTTAGAAGGGGGGGAGAGTGAAGCTTTCTTT